The 3 T cell receptor beta chains below all came from one sample that was sequenced in a study of control samples from healthy donors and cancer patients. The assay was immunoSEQ multiplex PCR, and TCRdb's table has in-frame clones only and misses some. This table has roughly 120,000 clones, approximately 94% appearing once. Sequenced sample: blood. These receptors all come from a young man in good health.

The rearrangement uses TRBV7-9 and TRBJ2-2; 10 bases match TRBD1. V dropped 1 base and J dropped 4; count of bases not matched to a gene: 6. The length of the CDR3 is 17 residues. The germline gives CDR1 SEHNR, CDR2 FQNEAQ (reference sequence). The CDR3 is CASSLGDRGLVTGELFF. CDR3 DNA: TGTGCCAGCAGCTTAGGTGACAGGGGGCTTGTCACCGGGGAGCTGTTTTTT.

The J gene is TRBJ1-1, the V gene TRBV5-6, with D possibly matching TRBD1 (5 bases). The CDR3 extends over 13 amino acids. CDR1 is SGHDT, CDR2 YYEEEE, per germline. Deletions cut 4 bases from V and 0 bases from J, with 7 bases between. The CDR3 spells CASSGAMNTEAFF. The CDR3 DNA reads as TGTGCCAGCAGCGGGGCCATGAACACTGAAGCTTTCTTT.

The CDR3 here is CASTRGLEINQPQHF. DNA for the CDR3: TGCGCCAGCACCCGGGGACTGGAGATTAATCAGCCCCAGCATTTT. The chain uses TRBV4-1 and TRBJ1-5, with D possibly TRBD1 on 5 matching bases. V shed 7 bases and J shed 4 bases, with 17 bases lying between them. This CDR3 is built from 15 residues. Germline V gene sequence: CDR1 MGHRA, CDR2 YSYEKL.